This T cell receptor beta chain was identified in a study of cytomegalovirus exposure and HLA in healthy donors. Points from the study as a whole: There were around 160 TCR beta chains listed as cytomegalovirus-associated. Rarity held for most TCR sequences, but there were some public TCRs that occurred in many donors. Per published reports, the classifier diagnosed cytomegalovirus status with high specificity and sensitivity. The authors confirmed in vitro that a few CMV-associated chains were specific for CMV antigens.

The CDR3 contains 13 residues. The V end was cut by 4 bases, the J end by 1 base, with 7 bases between. Germline CDR1 reads SGHTA; CDR2 reads FQGTGA. Turning to this clone: Antigen: not known.

Generated by immunoSEQ multiplex PCR, the TCRdb table keeps only in-frame clones and is missing some. The sample lists under 200,000 clones; roughly 90% were seen once. The specimen was PBMCs. The V and J genes are TRBV7-3 and TRBJ1-1; D unresolved. The source of this sequence is a woman aged 18-30 years in good health and CMV-seropositive. The CDR3 spells CASSSWPNTEAFF. For the CDR3, the DNA is TGTGCCAGCAGCTCATGGCCGAACACTGAAGCTTTCTTT.